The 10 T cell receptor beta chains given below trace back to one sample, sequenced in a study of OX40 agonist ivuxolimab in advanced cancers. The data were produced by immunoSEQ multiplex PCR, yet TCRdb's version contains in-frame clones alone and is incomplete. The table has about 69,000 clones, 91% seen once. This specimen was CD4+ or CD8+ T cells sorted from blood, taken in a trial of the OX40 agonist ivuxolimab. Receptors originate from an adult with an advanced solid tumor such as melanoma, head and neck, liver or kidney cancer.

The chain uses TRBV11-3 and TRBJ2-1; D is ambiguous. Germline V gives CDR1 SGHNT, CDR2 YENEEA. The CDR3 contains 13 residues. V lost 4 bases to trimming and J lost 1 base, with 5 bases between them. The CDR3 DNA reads TGTGCCAGCAGCTCCTCGTCCTACAATGAGCAGTTCTTC. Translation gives CASSSSSYNEQFF.

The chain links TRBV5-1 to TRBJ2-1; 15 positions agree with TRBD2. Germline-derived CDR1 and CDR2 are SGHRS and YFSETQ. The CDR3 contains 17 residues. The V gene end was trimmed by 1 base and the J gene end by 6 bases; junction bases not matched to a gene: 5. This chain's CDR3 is CASSLTGLAGGSNEQFF. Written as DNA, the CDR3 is TGCGCCAGCAGCTTGACGGGACTAGCGGGAGGATCCAATGAGCAGTTCTTC.

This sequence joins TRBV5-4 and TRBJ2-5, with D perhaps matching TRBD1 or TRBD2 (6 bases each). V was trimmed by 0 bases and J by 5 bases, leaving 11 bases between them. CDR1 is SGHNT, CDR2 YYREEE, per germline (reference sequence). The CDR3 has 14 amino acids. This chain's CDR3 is CASSLAQGRETQYF. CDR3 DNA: TGTGCCAGCAGCTTGGCTCAGGGGAGGGAGACCCAGTACTTC. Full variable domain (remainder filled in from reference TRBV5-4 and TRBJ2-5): ETGVTQSPTHLIKTRGQQVTLRCSSQSGHNTVSWYQQALGQGPQFIFQYYREEENGRGNFPPRFSGLQFPNYSSELNVNALELDDSALYLCASSLAQGRETQYFGPGTRLLVL.

CDR3 sequence (DNA): TGCGCCAGCAGTCACCCGGGTGATGTTACCTCCTACAATGAGCAGTTCTTC. It codes for CASSHPGDVTSYNEQFF. The chain carries TRBV23-1 and TRBJ2-1; no clear D. TRBV23-1 is filed as an ORF, its function uncertain. The CDR3 runs 17 residues. Trimming pared 3 bases from V and 0 bases from J, leaving 15 bases between.

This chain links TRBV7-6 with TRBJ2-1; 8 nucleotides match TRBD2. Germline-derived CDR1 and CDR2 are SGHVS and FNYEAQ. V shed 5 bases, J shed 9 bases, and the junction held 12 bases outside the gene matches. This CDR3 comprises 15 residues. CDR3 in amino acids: CASSPPGSGRTEQFF. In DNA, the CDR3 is TGTGCCAGCAGCCCCCCTGGGAGCGGGAGAACTGAGCAGTTCTTC.

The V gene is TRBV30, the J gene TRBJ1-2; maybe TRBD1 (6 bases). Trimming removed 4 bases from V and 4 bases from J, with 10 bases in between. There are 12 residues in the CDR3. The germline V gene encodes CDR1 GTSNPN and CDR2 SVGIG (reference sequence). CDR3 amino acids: CAWTGAVYGYTF. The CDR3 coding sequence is TGTGCCTGGACAGGGGCCGTCTATGGCTACACCTTC.

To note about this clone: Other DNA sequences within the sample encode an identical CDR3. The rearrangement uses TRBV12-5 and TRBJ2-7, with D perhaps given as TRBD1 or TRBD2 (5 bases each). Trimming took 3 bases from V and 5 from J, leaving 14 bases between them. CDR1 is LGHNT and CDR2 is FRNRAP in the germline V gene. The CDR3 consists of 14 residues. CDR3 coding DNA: TGTGCTAGTGGTTTCCGGGGCATGGGGAACGAGCAGTACTTC. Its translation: CASGFRGMGNEQYF.

The CDR3 nucleotides are TGCGCCAGCAGCGGGGTCACGGATACGCAGTATTTT. This codes for CASSGVTDTQYF. The rearrangement links TRBV5-1 to TRBJ2-3; D is undetermined. The germline V gene has CDR1 SGHRS and CDR2 YFSETQ. This CDR3 comprises 12 residues. The V end was cut by 4 bases, the J end by 6 bases, with 9 bases between.

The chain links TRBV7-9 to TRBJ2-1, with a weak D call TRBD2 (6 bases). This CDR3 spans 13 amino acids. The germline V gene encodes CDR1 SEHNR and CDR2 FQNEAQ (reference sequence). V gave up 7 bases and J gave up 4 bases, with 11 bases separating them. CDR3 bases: TGTGCCAGCAACTCTGGGACTTACAATGAGCAGTTCTTC. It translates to CASNSGTYNEQFF. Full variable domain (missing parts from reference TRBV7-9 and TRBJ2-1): DTGVSQNPRHKITKRGQNVTFRCDPISEHNRLYWYRQTLGQGPEFLTYFQNEAQLEKSRLLSDRFSAERPKGSFSTLEIQRTEQGDSAMYLCASNSGTYNEQFFGPGTRLTVL.

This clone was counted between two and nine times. The CDR3 is CASSNPGQGAGGYTF. The CDR3 DNA follows: TGTGCCAGTAGTAACCCGGGACAGGGGGCGGGTGGCTACACCTTC. J is TRBJ1-2 and V is TRBV19; 12 nucleotides match TRBD1. Germline V gives CDR1 LNHDA, CDR2 SQIVND (reference sequence). The CDR3 runs to 15 residues. V shed 4 bases and J 7 bases; nucleotides not matched to a gene: 7.